These 31 T cell receptor beta chains came from one sample sequenced in a study of CD8 T cells in ankylosing spondylitis (dated by TCRdb to 2016 to 2017). Receptor libraries were prepared by 5' RACE. Sequenced on an Illumina HiSeq 2500. The raw public reads went through TCRdb reprocessing: fastp at Q25, MiXCR clone calling, in-frame beta chains kept. Identical CDR3 proteins give one entry, which carries the most common genes and DNA. Across this sample there are approximately 340,000 distinct CDR3 sequences, with roughly 14% seen only once. The top ten clonotypes cover around 0.99% of the sample. The sample was blood, either unsorted or a sorted T cell fraction (not recorded which). The receptors were gathered from a male donor with ankylosing spondylitis or in good health (not recorded which).

J is TRBJ2-5 and V is TRBV4-1; TRBD1 might be the D (6 bases). The length of the CDR3 is 15 residues. Germline values: CDR1 MGHRA, CDR2 YSYEKL. V lost 2 bases and J 1 base, leaving 11 bases between the germline ends. The chain's CDR3 is CASSQHGTSQETQYF. In DNA form, the CDR3 reads TGCGCCAGCAGCCAACACGGGACAAGCCAAGAGACCCAGTACTTC.

This clonotype was detected a few times. V usage is TRBV5-1 and J usage is TRBJ2-3; D remains ambiguous. Trimming shortened V by 0 bases and J by 4 bases, and 15 bases separated the two germline ends. The germline CDR1 and CDR2 sequences are SGHRS and YFSETQ. This CDR3 spans 16 amino acids. CDR3 in amino acids: CASSLGPSSQADTQYF. The CDR3 nucleotides are TGCGCCAGCAGCTTGGGCCCATCCAGTCAAGCAGATACGCAGTATTTT. The full variable domain, its missing parts supplied by reference TRBV5-1 and TRBJ2-3, is KAGVTQTPRYLIKTRGQQVTLSCSPISGHRSVSWYQQTPGQGLQFLFEYFSETQRNKGNFPGRFSGRQFSNSRSEMNVSTLELGDSALYLCASSLGPSSQADTQYFGPGTRLTVL.

The CDR3, as DNA: TGTGCCAGTAAGCGGGAGTCGGTAGAGACCCAGTACTTC. Residues: CASKRESVETQYF. The rearrangement uses TRBV6-1 and TRBJ2-5; the match to TRBD2 covers 8 bases. Germline CDR1 is MNHNS and CDR2 is SASEGT. J gave up 4 bases and V 9 bases, and 7 bases lay outside the gene matches. The CDR3 spans 13 residues.

This clonotype was observed many times. The chain carries TRBV5-1 and TRBJ2-3, with D hard to call. The ends were cut back, 0 bases at V and 2 bases at J, with 10 bases in the middle. CDR3 length equals 15 residues. Germline CDR1 SGHRS, CDR2 YFSETQ. In DNA, the CDR3 is TGCGCCAGCAGCTTGGGGGTGTTATCCACAGATACGCAGTATTTT. This encodes CASSLGVLSTDTQYF.

The genes are TRBV5-6 and TRBJ2-4; D ambiguous. V lost 3 bases and J 12 bases, leaving 16 bases between the germline ends. The CDR3 is 13 residues long. Germline V gives CDR1 SGHDT, CDR2 YYEEEE. The DNA of the CDR3 is TGTGCCAGCAGCTCTGTGTCCCAATTCAGTCAGTACTTC. It translates to CASSSVSQFSQYF.

This clonotype turned up a few times. The rearrangement links TRBV2 to TRBJ1-2; a possible D gene is TRBD1 (5 bases). Trimming stripped 8 bases from V and 3 bases from J, with 25 bases between. Germline CDR1 reads SNHLY; CDR2 reads FYNNEI. The CDR3 spans 17 residues. The CDR3 DNA is TGTGCCAGCCGCAGACATCGGACCGGAGTGGGGGACTATGGCTACACCTTC. The encoded protein is CASRRHRTGVGDYGYTF.

The CDR3: CASSWTSMKLFF. CDR3 coding DNA: TGTGCCAGCAGTTGGACATCGATGAAACTGTTTTTT. The chain employs TRBV12-3 or TRBV12-4 and TRBJ1-4; tentative D call: TRBD1 (5 bases). Trimming shortened V by 4 bases and J by 11 bases, and 11 bases separated the two germline ends. The CDR3 covers 12 residues.

A few counts support this clonotype. This chain joins TRBV10-3 and TRBJ2-2; no firm D call. The CDR3 runs 16 residues. Deletions cut 0 bases from V and 1 base from J, with 9 bases between. CDR1 ENHRY and CDR2 SYGVKD come from the germline V gene. CDR3 protein: CAISESGFMNTGELFF. CDR3 sequence (DNA): TGTGCCATCAGTGAGTCTGGATTTATGAACACCGGGGAGCTGTTTTTT.

The V call is TRBV6-5, the J call TRBJ2-2; no clear D gene. The ends were cut back, 0 bases at V and 4 bases at J, with 6 bases in the middle. Per germline, CDR1 MNHEY and CDR2 SVGAGI. This CDR3 has 14 residues. The chain's CDR3 is CASSYSIGTGELFF. CDR3 nucleotides: TGTGCCAGCAGTTACTCCATAGGCACCGGGGAGCTGTTTTTT.

This chain joins TRBV12-3 or TRBV12-4 and TRBJ2-5; a possible D gene is TRBD2 (5 bases). This CDR3 has 12 amino acids. V dropped 3 bases and J dropped 3 bases, with 5 bases sitting between them. DNA of the CDR3: TGTGCCAGCAGTTTCGGGGAAGAGACCCAGTACTTC. Its translation is CASSFGEETQYF.

In this sample, this clonotype turned up a few times. The J gene is TRBJ2-1, the V gene TRBV5-1; D unclear. V dropped 4 bases and J dropped 1 base, with 15 bases sitting between them. The V gene's germline CDR1 is SGHRS and CDR2 YFSETQ. This CDR3 comprises 16 residues. CDR3 residues: CASSPGSGASYNEQFF. CDR3 bases: TGCGCCAGCAGCCCCGGGTCAGGCGCTTCCTACAATGAGCAGTTCTTC.

This clonotype has a handful of counts. The chain combines TRBV5-1 with TRBJ1-3, with unresolved D. This CDR3 region has 14 residues. Trimming cost V 8 bases and J 0 bases, with 12 bases left between them. Germline CDR1 SGHRS, CDR2 YFSETQ. In nucleotides, the CDR3 is TGCGCCAGTCGGCCCTCTTTCTCTGGAAACACCATATATTTT. This encodes CASRPSFSGNTIYF.

There are a few counts of this clonotype. The chain couples TRBV4-1 to TRBJ1-1; 8 bases are shared with TRBD1. The J segment lost 2 bases and the V segment lost 2 bases, leaving 4 bases of the junction unmatched. This CDR3 has 15 amino acids. Germline values: CDR1 MGHRA, CDR2 YSYEKL. CDR3 sequence: CASSQQGQANTEAFF. The CDR3 bases are TGCGCCAGCAGCCAACAGGGACAGGCAAACACTGAAGCTTTCTTT.

This clonotype came up a few times. The chain has TRBV20-1 and TRBJ1-1; a weak D match, TRBD1 (6 bases). The CDR3 contains 13 residues. CDR1 DFQATT and CDR2 SNEGSKA come from the germline V gene (reference sequence). The V gene lost 5 bases and the J gene lost 9 bases, with 19 bases spanning the gap. The CDR3 sequence is CSALDRRGLQAFF. The DNA of the CDR3 is TGCAGTGCTCTCGATCGCAGGGGCCTGCAAGCTTTCTTT.

This clonotype was observed a handful of times. The chain has TRBV10-1 and TRBJ1-1; D unresolved. This CDR3 is 14 amino acids long. Trimming took off 2 bases at V and 4 bases at J, with 11 bases between the two ends. Germline V gene sequence: CDR1 WNHNN, CDR2 SYGVQD (reference sequence). CDR3 amino acids: CASSEGRTSTEAFF. DNA for the CDR3: TGCGCCAGCAGTGAGGGACGGACCTCCACTGAAGCTTTCTTT.

Ten or more counts support this clonotype. The chain employs TRBV7-6 and TRBJ2-2; the D is unclear. The V end lost 5 bases, the J end lost 4 bases, and 11 bases lay between the germline ends. Germline lookup yields CDR1 SGHVS and CDR2 FNYEAQ. This CDR3 spans 14 amino acids. CDR3 region: CASSPLTVTGELFF. In DNA form, the CDR3 reads TGTGCCAGCAGCCCCCTAACAGTCACCGGGGAGCTGTTTTTT.

This clonotype was counted between two and nine times. CDR3 loop: CASSPGPAYNEQFF. CDR3 coding DNA: TGTGCCAGCAGCCCCGGACCGGCTTACAATGAGCAGTTCTTC. The chain carries TRBV11-2 and TRBJ2-1; D gene uncertain. The CDR3 is 14 amino acids. The V end lost 5 bases, the J end lost 4 bases, and 12 bases lay between the germline ends. Germline lookup yields CDR1 SGHAT and CDR2 FQNNGV. Supplemented by reference TRBV11-2 and TRBJ2-1, the full variable domain reads EAGVAQSPRYKIIEKRQSVAFWCNPISGHATLYWYQQILGQGPKLLIQFQNNGVVDDSQLPKDRFSAERLKGVDSTLKIQPAKLEDSAVYLCASSPGPAYNEQFFGPGTRLTVL.

This chain uses TRBV6-5 with TRBJ2-1; no clear D. The germline CDR1 and CDR2 sequences are MNHEY and SVGAGI. V dropped 0 bases and J dropped 3 bases, with 9 bases sitting between them. This CDR3 spans 15 amino acids. The chain's CDR3 is CASSYSRSLYNEQFF. CDR3 nucleotide sequence: TGTGCCAGCAGTTACTCACGCAGCCTCTACAATGAGCAGTTCTTC.

Only a few counts were recorded for this clonotype. The genes are TRBV12-3 or TRBV12-4 and TRBJ2-7, with a weak D call TRBD1 (6 bases). The V end was cut by 7 bases, the J end by 8 bases, with 12 bases between. This CDR3 has 11 residues. Written as DNA, the CDR3 is TGTGCCAGCAAGCAGGGGACAAAGCAGTACTTC. Protein sequence: CASKQGTKQYF.

This clonotype was recorded many times. V gene TRBV5-1 combines with J gene TRBJ2-1; 7 nucleotides match TRBD2. The CDR3 has 13 residues. Germline CDR1 and CDR2: SGHRS and YFSETQ. V shed 7 bases and J 8 bases; nucleotides not matched to a gene: 9. CDR3 in amino acids: CASGKSGEHEQFF. The DNA of the CDR3 is TGCGCCAGCGGGAAAAGCGGGGAACATGAGCAGTTCTTC.

The rearrangement links TRBV6-1 to TRBJ1-5; TRBD1 is a possible D gene (6 bases). Germline CDR1 and CDR2: MNHNS and SASEGT. The CDR3 consists of 15 residues. V was shortened by 6 bases and J by 2 bases, with 14 bases between the two germline ends. CDR3 sequence (DNA): TGTGCCAGCAGAAAGAAGGGGGGGGGCAATCAGCCCCAGCATTTT. Translating it yields CASRKKGGGNQPQHF.

The rearrangement links TRBV19 to TRBJ1-4; 8 bases line up with TRBD1. The V gene end was trimmed by 7 bases and the J gene end by 4 bases; junction bases not matched to a gene: 8. This CDR3 has 15 residues. The germline V gene has CDR1 LNHDA and CDR2 SQIVND (reference sequence). The CDR3 DNA is TGTGCCAGTACCAACCCGGGACAGGATAATGAAAAACTGTTTTTT. This gives the protein CASTNPGQDNEKLFF.

This clonotype was recorded at least ten times. The chain combines TRBV5-6 with TRBJ2-1; the D call may be TRBD1 or TRBD2 (5 bases each). Trimming cost V 4 bases and J 7 bases, with 30 bases left between them. CDR1 SGHDT and CDR2 YYEEEE come from the germline V gene. The CDR3 contains 19 residues. Here the CDR3 DNA reads TGTGCCAGCAGCCCCCTTCCCACTACTAGGACTTCGGGACGGAATGAGCAGTTCTTC. Protein sequence: CASSPLPTTRTSGRNEQFF. The full variable domain, with the rest looked up from reference TRBV5-6 and TRBJ2-1, is DAGVTQSPTHLIKTRGQQVTLRCSPKSGHDTVSWYQQALGQGPQFIFQYYEEEERQRGNFPDRFSGHQFPNYSSELNVNALLLGDSALYLCASSPLPTTRTSGRNEQFFGPGTRLTVL.

This clonotype has only a few counts. The rearrangement joins TRBV10-3 to TRBJ2-3; 9 nucleotides agree with TRBD2. The CDR3 length is 16 residues. Germline V gene lookup returns CDR1 ENHRY and CDR2 SYGVKD. V lost 6 bases, J lost 1 base, and 8 bases stayed unmatched. CDR3 DNA: TGTGCCATCAGCGCGGGGCGGGAGGGAGGCACAGATACGCAGTATTTT. Residues: CAISAGREGGTDTQYF.

Concerning this clonotype itself: A single base separates this from a much larger clone, so it may be a read error. The chain is built from TRBV2 and TRBJ2-3, with 13 bases that match TRBD2. Germline V gene sequence: CDR1 SNHLY, CDR2 FYNNEI. The CDR3 has 17 residues. The CDR3: CAISLGTSGDSTDTQYF. As DNA, the CDR3 is TGTGCCATCAGTTTAGGGACTAGCGGGGATAGCACAGATACGCAGTATTTT.

J is TRBJ2-3 and V is TRBV18, with TRBD2 matching over 9 bases. Germline loops: CDR1 KGHSH, CDR2 LQKENI. The junction had 10 bases not matched to a gene; V was cut back by 3 bases and J by 0 bases. The CDR3 is made up of 18 amino acids. CDR3 protein: CASSPLPVTSGSTDTQYF. In DNA, the CDR3 is TGTGCCAGCTCACCCCTCCCCGTCACTAGCGGGAGCACAGATACGCAGTATTTT.

This clonotype was seen many times. The rearrangement joins TRBV18 to TRBJ1-1; unclear D gene. The length of the CDR3 is 16 residues. V was trimmed by 2 bases and J by 4 bases, leaving 17 bases between them. Per the germline V gene, CDR1 is KGHSH and CDR2 is LQKENI. The CDR3 region has the DNA TGTGCCAGCTCACCAACCGGGCCCGGGGATCGCACTGAAGCTTTCTTT. This sequence encodes CASSPTGPGDRTEAFF.

A few counts support this clonotype. The chain combines TRBV5-1 with TRBJ2-1; 7 bases agree with TRBD2. In germline, CDR1 is SGHRS, CDR2 YFSETQ. The CDR3 totals 14 residues. Trimming removed 4 bases from V and 4 bases from J; junction bases left unmatched: 5. CDR3 nucleotides: TGCGCCAGCAGCGGGGGGGATACGTACAATGAGCAGTTCTTC. This translates into CASSGGDTYNEQFF.

This clonotype was recorded many times. The chain uses TRBV7-9 and TRBJ2-4, with D unclear. V lost 1 base to trimming and J lost 5 bases, with 6 bases between them. Germline CDR1 is SEHNR and CDR2 is FQNEAQ (reference sequence). CDR3 length: 13 amino acids. CDR3 residues: CASSLGDENIQYF. The CDR3 nucleotides read TGTGCCAGCAGCTTAGGGGATGAAAACATTCAGTACTTC.

This clonotype came up a few times. This chain uses TRBV5-1 with TRBJ2-1; TRBD2 aligns across 11 bases. CDR3 length: 18 amino acids. Germline-derived CDR1 and CDR2 are SGHRS and YFSETQ. V lost 4 bases to trimming and J lost 7 bases; unmatched junction nucleotides: 16. The chain's CDR3 is CASSPTRSGRAPQNEQFF. The CDR3 region has the DNA TGCGCCAGCAGCCCGACCCGTAGCGGGAGGGCCCCACAGAATGAGCAGTTCTTC.

This clonotype was seen many times. The chain employs TRBV29-1 and TRBJ1-4, with D perhaps TRBD1 (5 bases). CDR1 is SQVTM, CDR2 ANQGSEA, per germline. Deletions cut 6 bases from V and 4 bases from J, with 15 bases between. This CDR3 spans 14 amino acids. CDR3 bases: TGCAGCGTCCGGGACGGCCTCCTTAATGAAAAACTGTTTTTT. This codes for CSVRDGLLNEKLFF. Full variable domain (remainder filled in from reference TRBV29-1 and TRBJ1-4): SAVISQKPSRDICQRGTSLTIQCQVDSQVTMMFWYRQQPGQSLTLIATANQGSEATYESGFVIDKFPISRPNLTFSTLTVSNMSPEDSSIYLCSVRDGLLNEKLFFGSGTQLSVL.